The next 20 T cell receptor beta chains were all read from a single sample in a study of cytomegalovirus exposure and HLA in healthy donors. The primer mix had 60 Vbeta and 13 Jbeta primers. TCRdb's copy holds only in-frame clones and misses some; the assay was immunoSEQ multiplex PCR. The table lists approximately 100,000 clones, 70% of them singletons. The sample consisted of PBMCs. The receptors were gathered from a man aged 45 to 65 in good health and CMV-seronegative.

V gene TRBV4-3 combines with J gene TRBJ1-2; 10 bases agree with TRBD1. The CDR3 is 15 residues long. The J segment lost 2 bases and the V segment lost 4 bases, leaving 4 bases of the junction unmatched. Germline V gives CDR1 LGHNA, CDR2 YSLEER. The CDR3 loop reads CASSLGDRGNYGYTF. CDR3 in DNA: TGCGCCAGCAGCCTGGGGGACAGGGGAAACTATGGCTACACCTTC.

The V and J genes are TRBV6-6 and TRBJ1-2; D gene unclear. The CDR3 sequence is 13 residues long. Germline V gives CDR1 MNHNY, CDR2 SVGAGI (reference sequence). Trimming shortened V by 4 bases and J by 3 bases, and 9 bases separated the two germline ends. CDR3: CASSSEMHYGYTF. Here the CDR3 DNA reads TGTGCCAGCAGTTCGGAGATGCACTATGGCTACACCTTC.

The rearrangement joins TRBV4-1 to TRBJ1-3, with D possibly matching TRBD1 (5 bases). The CDR3 length is 17 residues. Trimming removed 0 bases from V and 5 bases from J, with 17 bases in between. CDR1 and CDR2 from the germline V gene are MGHRA and YSYEKL. The CDR3 is CASSQDWVRGYRNTIYF. In DNA, the CDR3 is TGCGCCAGCAGCCAAGATTGGGTAAGGGGATACAGAAACACCATATATTTT.

The V gene is TRBV19, the J gene TRBJ1-5, with D unresolved. The CDR3 totals 17 residues. Germline CDR1 and CDR2: LNHDA and SQIVND (reference sequence). Trimming cost V 5 bases and J 4 bases, with 21 bases left between them. In nucleotides, the CDR3 is TGTGCCAGTAGTCTAAGAGGCCTAGAGGCGGGTAATCAGCCCCAGCATTTT. It is translated as CASSLRGLEAGNQPQHF.

The chain recombines TRBV7-2 with TRBJ2-5, with D maybe TRBD2 (6 bases). Germline CDR1 is SGHTA and CDR2 is FQGNSA. V lost 3 bases and J 1 base, leaving 15 bases between the germline ends. The CDR3 runs to 16 residues. The CDR3 loop reads CASSLALGLSQETQYF. CDR3 nucleotides: TGTGCCAGCAGCTTGGCTTTAGGACTAAGCCAAGAGACCCAGTACTTC.

The chain couples TRBV28 to TRBJ2-1; 9 bases line up with TRBD2. Germline values: CDR1 MDHEN, CDR2 SYDVKM. CDR3 length: 14 residues. After removal of 11 bases from V and 2 bases from J, the junction contained 7 bases not matched to a gene. The CDR3 nucleotides are TGTGCCGGCACTGGCGGGAGGGCCTACAATGAGCAGTTCTTC. As protein: CAGTGGRAYNEQFF.

This chain links TRBV6-5 with TRBJ2-5; 9 bases are a match to TRBD1. V lost 7 bases, J lost 5 bases, and 8 bases stayed unmatched. Germline V gene lookup returns CDR1 MNHEY and CDR2 SVGAGI. The CDR3 totals 14 residues. This CDR3 reads CASTRDRAWETQYF. The CDR3 bases are TGTGCCAGCACCCGGGACAGGGCATGGGAGACCCAGTACTTC.

The rearrangement links TRBV29-1 to TRBJ2-3, with TRBD2 matching over 8 bases. The germline CDR1 and CDR2 sequences are SQVTM and ANQGSEA. This CDR3 spans 14 amino acids. J was trimmed by 6 bases and V by 2 bases; bases with no gene match: 7. The DNA of the CDR3 is TGCAGCGTTGAAAAAGCGGGGGCGGGGGATACGCAGTATTTT. It yields the protein CSVEKAGAGDTQYF.

This clone occurred a few times. This chain links TRBV20-1 with TRBJ1-1, with D perhaps TRBD1 (6 bases). The CDR3 is 9 amino acids. CDR1 and CDR2 from the germline V gene are DFQATT and SNEGSKA (reference sequence). CDR3 sequence reads: CAGATEAFF. CDR3 bases: TGCGCGGGGGCCACTGAAGCTTTCTTT.

CDR3 sequence: CASSIALTSGSYEQYF. The CDR3 DNA sequence: TGTGCCAGTAGTATTGCTCTGACTAGCGGCTCCTACGAGCAGTACTTC. V and J are TRBV19 and TRBJ2-7, with 9 bases that match TRBD2. The CDR3 totals 16 residues. Per germline, CDR1 LNHDA and CDR2 SQIVND (reference sequence). J was trimmed by 0 bases and V by 3 bases; bases with no gene match: 6. The full variable domain, rest sourced from reference TRBV19 and TRBJ2-7, is DGGITQSPKYLFRKEGQNVTLSCEQNLNHDAMYWYRQDPGQGLRLIYYSQIVNDFQKGDIAEGYSVSREKKESFPLTVTSAQKNPTAFYLCASSIALTSGSYEQYFGPGTRLTVT.

V gene TRBV10-1 combines with J gene TRBJ1-5; 11 bases map to TRBD1. The CDR3 has 20 residues. After removal of 0 bases from V and 2 bases from J, the junction contained 12 bases not matched to a gene. Germline-derived CDR1 and CDR2 are WNHNN and SYGVQD (reference sequence). The CDR3 coding sequence is TGCGCCAGCAGTGAGTCCTACGGGACAGGGGGGATAAAATGCAATCAGCCCCAGCATTTT. This encodes CASSESYGTGGIKCNQPQHF.

This clone appeared a few times. The chain joins TRBV15 to TRBJ1-4; TRBD1 aligns across 8 bases. The germline CDR1 and CDR2 sequences are LNHNV and YYDKDF (reference sequence). V was clipped by 3 bases and J by 5 bases; unmatched bases: 5. CDR3 length equals 15 residues. CDR3: CATSRQGALNEKLFF. Written as DNA, the CDR3 is TGTGCCACCAGCAGGCAGGGGGCCCTAAATGAAAAACTGTTTTTT.

J is TRBJ2-7 and V is TRBV29-1; tentative D call: TRBD2 (5 bases). The CDR3 spans 15 residues. The V gene's germline CDR1 is SQVTM and CDR2 ANQGSEA. V lost 3 bases, J lost 0 bases, and 15 bases lay in between. Written as DNA, the CDR3 is TGCAGCGTTGAGATACGTTTCGGGGTCTCCTACGAGCAGTACTTC. Translation: CSVEIRFGVSYEQYF.

The rearrangement links TRBV7-6 to TRBJ1-4, with 8 bases that match TRBD1. The CDR3 totals 14 residues. Losses at the gene ends were 5 bases for V and 8 bases for J; bases not matched to a gene: 7. Germline loops: CDR1 SGHVS, CDR2 FNYEAQ. The chain's CDR3 is CASSVGQGNEKLFF. CDR3 in DNA: TGTGCCAGCAGCGTAGGACAGGGAAACGAAAAACTGTTTTTT.

This clone has just a few counts. This chain joins TRBV28 and TRBJ2-1; 8 bases are shared with TRBD2. Germline CDR1 is MDHEN and CDR2 is SYDVKM. This CDR3 has 15 amino acids. The V and J ends lost 7 bases and 0 bases, in that order; junction bases with no gene match: 5. CDR3 nucleotide sequence: TGTGCCAGCAATGCGGGGGGTGGCTCCTACAATGAGCAGTTCTTC. It yields the protein CASNAGGGSYNEQFF. The whole variable domain, remainder taken from reference TRBV28 and TRBJ2-1, is DVKVTQSSRYLVKRTGEKVFLECVQDMDHENMFWYRQDPGLGLRLIYFSYDVKMKEKGDIPEGYSVSREKKERFSLILESASTNQTSMYLCASNAGGGSYNEQFFGPGTRLTVL.

The genes are TRBV6-1 and TRBJ1-2; TRBD1 agrees at 8 bases. After removal of 7 bases from V and 7 bases from J, the junction contained 11 bases not matched to a gene. Germline CDR1 and CDR2: MNHNS and SASEGT. The CDR3 length is 14 residues. Here the CDR3 reads CASINGQGDGGYTF. CDR3 coding DNA: TGTGCCAGCATCAACGGACAGGGAGATGGTGGCTACACCTTC.

This clone has only a few counts. This rearrangement joins TRBV5-4 to TRBJ2-2; D may be TRBD1 (5 bases). V was shortened by 4 bases and J by 1 base, with 14 bases between the two germline ends. This CDR3 has 16 residues. Germline V lookup: CDR1 SGHNT, CDR2 YYREEE (reference sequence). DNA for the CDR3: TGTGCCAGCAGCCCGGGCCCCGACAGGAACACCGGGGAGCTGTTTTTT. Amino acids: CASSPGPDRNTGELFF.

The V call is TRBV11-2, the J call TRBJ2-7; no firm D call. V gave up 5 bases and J gave up 4 bases, with 6 bases separating them. From germline, CDR1 is SGHAT and CDR2 FQNNGV. The CDR3 sequence is 11 residues long. CDR3 DNA: TGTGCCAGCAGCCCCTTGTACGAGCAGTACTTC. It specifies CASSPLYEQYF.

This clone was counted only a few times. The chain employs TRBV7-2 and TRBJ2-1, with TRBD2 matching 9 bases. Germline-derived CDR1 and CDR2 are SGHTA and FQGNSA. The trim removed 5 bases at V and 2 bases at J, leaving 10 bases unmatched. This CDR3 is built from 17 residues. The CDR3 sequence: CASSEGPGLAPYNEQFF. The CDR3 nucleotides read TGTGCCAGCAGCGAAGGACCGGGACTAGCACCCTACAATGAGCAGTTCTTC.

The chain links TRBV12-5 to TRBJ1-2; D call uncertain. There are 12 residues in the CDR3. Trimming cost V 1 base and J 4 bases, with 4 bases left between them. CDR1 is LGHNT and CDR2 is FRNRAP in the germline V gene. CDR3 sequence: CASGLGAYGYTF. CDR3 nucleotides: TGTGCTAGTGGTTTGGGCGCCTATGGCTACACCTTC.